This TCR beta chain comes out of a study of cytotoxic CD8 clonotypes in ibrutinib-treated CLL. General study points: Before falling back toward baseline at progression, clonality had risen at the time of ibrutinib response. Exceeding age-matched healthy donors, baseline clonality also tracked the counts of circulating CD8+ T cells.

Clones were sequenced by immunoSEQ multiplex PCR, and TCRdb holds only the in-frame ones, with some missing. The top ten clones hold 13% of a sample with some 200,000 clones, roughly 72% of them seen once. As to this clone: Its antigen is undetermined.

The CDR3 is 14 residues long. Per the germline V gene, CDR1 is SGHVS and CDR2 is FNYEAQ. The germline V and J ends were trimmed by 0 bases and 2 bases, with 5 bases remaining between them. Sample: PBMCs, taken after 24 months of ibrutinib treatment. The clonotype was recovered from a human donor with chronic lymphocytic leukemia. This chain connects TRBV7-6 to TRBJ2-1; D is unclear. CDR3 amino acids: CASSLARPYNEQFF. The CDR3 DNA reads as TGTGCCAGCAGCTTAGCGCGGCCCTACAATGAGCAGTTCTTC.